One and the same sample provided the 31 T cell receptor beta chains below, sequenced in a study of CD8 T cells in ankylosing spondylitis. MiXCR, run by TCRdb on the 5' RACE reads, gives a single entry per CDR3 protein. The table has roughly 86,000 distinct CDR3 sequences, approximately 9% seen once. Sequencing used blood, either unsorted or a sorted T cell fraction (not recorded which). The receptors come from a male donor with ankylosing spondylitis or in good health (not recorded which).

This clonotype was found many times. The chain is built from TRBV5-5 and TRBJ1-1; D possibly corresponds to TRBD1 (6 bases). The V gene lost 1 base and the J gene lost 2 bases, with 9 bases spanning the gap. This CDR3 region has 14 residues. CDR1 and CDR2 from the germline V gene are SGHKS and YYEKEE (reference sequence). CDR3: CASSLWTANTEAFF. The CDR3 nucleotides are TGTGCCAGCAGCTTGTGGACAGCCAACACTGAAGCTTTCTTT.

This clonotype was detected many times. V and J are TRBV13 and TRBJ2-7; D might be TRBD1 or TRBD2, each matching 5 bases. CDR3 length equals 13 residues. V lost 4 bases and J lost 3, with 10 bases in between. CDR1 is PRHDT and CDR2 is FYEKMQ in the germline V gene (reference sequence). CDR3 bases: TGTGCCAGCAGCTCGGGGCTACTCTACGAGCAGTACTTC. It is translated as CASSSGLLYEQYF.

This clonotype has a count of ten or more. The chain recombines TRBV29-1 with TRBJ2-3, with a tentative D call TRBD2 (7 bases). From germline, CDR1 is SQVTM and CDR2 ANQGSEA. The CDR3 runs 16 residues. The V end lost 7 bases, the J end lost 1 base, and 21 bases lay between the germline ends. CDR3: CSAKGGGPARTDTQYF. The CDR3, as DNA: TGCAGCGCGAAGGGGGGGGGACCCGCTCGCACAGATACGCAGTATTTT.

The chain employs TRBV24-1 and TRBJ2-7; 9 bases are a match to TRBD1. Germline CDR1 and CDR2: KGHDR and SFDVKD. The V gene end was trimmed by 4 bases and the J gene end by 5 bases; junction bases not matched to a gene: 8. This CDR3 region has 15 residues. CDR3 protein: CATSDTGQGSNEQYF. In DNA form, the CDR3 reads TGTGCCACCAGTGACACCGGACAGGGGTCCAACGAGCAGTACTTC.

This clonotype was recorded many times. This chain joins TRBV12-3 or TRBV12-4 and TRBJ2-7; D unresolved. Trimming removed 5 bases from V and 6 bases from J, with 14 bases in between. The CDR3 is 13 residues long. CDR3 amino acids: CASSPSLGSEQYF. The DNA of the CDR3 is TGTGCCAGCAGTCCTTCCTTAGGGTCCGAGCAGTACTTC.

This clonotype was seen more than once but under ten times. The chain has TRBV4-1 and TRBJ2-7, with 8 bases identical to TRBD2. V shed 0 bases, J shed 4 bases, and the junction held 2 bases outside the gene matches. This CDR3 spans 14 amino acids. Germline V gene data show CDR1 as MGHRA and CDR2 as YSYEKL. The chain's CDR3 is CASSQDRGGYEQYF. CDR3 in DNA: TGCGCCAGCAGCCAAGATCGGGGGGGGTACGAGCAGTACTTC.

Many counts were recorded for this clonotype. The V call is TRBV20-1, the J call TRBJ1-1; tentatively, D is TRBD1 (5 bases). The CDR3 runs to 14 residues. The ends were cut back, 5 bases at V and 1 base at J, with 14 bases in the middle. Germline V gene lookup returns CDR1 DFQATT and CDR2 SNEGSKA (reference sequence). For the CDR3, the DNA is TGCAGTGCTGGAGCCCGACAGAAGAACACTGAAGCTTTCTTT. It specifies CSAGARQKNTEAFF.

This clonotype was observed at least ten times. The V gene is TRBV11-2, the J gene TRBJ2-1, with no clear D. This CDR3 contains 14 residues. Between the trimmed V and J ends, which lost 6 bases and 10 bases, there was a span of 19 bases. Germline CDR1 reads SGHAT; CDR2 reads FQNNGV. The CDR3 DNA follows: TGTGCCAGCAGGGCCGGATCGCCCGATGGGGAGCAGTTCTTC. Its translation is CASRAGSPDGEQFF.

There are many counts of this clonotype. The chain is built from TRBV5-1 and TRBJ2-1, with D hard to call. Per germline, CDR1 SGHRS and CDR2 YFSETQ. The CDR3 is 14 residues long. V lost 3 bases to trimming and J lost 7 bases, with 14 bases between them. The CDR3 protein is CASSSTRMRNEQFF. CDR3 coding DNA: TGCGCCAGCAGCTCTACTCGCATGCGAAATGAGCAGTTCTTC. Based on the CDR3 plus reference TRBV5-1 and TRBJ2-1, the full variable domain is KAGVTQTPRYLIKTRGQQVTLSCSPISGHRSVSWYQQTPGQGLQFLFEYFSETQRNKGNFPGRFSGRQFSNSRSEMNVSTLELGDSALYLCASSSTRMRNEQFFGPGTRLTVL.

This clonotype was seen repeatedly, ten times or more. This chain uses TRBV3-1 with TRBJ1-2; D is undetermined. This CDR3 is 12 amino acids long. Germline V gene lookup returns CDR1 LGHDT and CDR2 YNNKEL (reference sequence). Trimming took 1 base from V and 6 from J, leaving 6 bases between them. The CDR3 DNA follows: TGTGCCAGCAGCCAAGCGCAGCATGGCTACACCTTC. It translates to CASSQAQHGYTF.

The table lists this clonotype with many counts. The genes are TRBV5-1 and TRBJ2-1; TRBD1 agrees at 9 bases. V lost 4 bases and J lost 5; bases outside the gene matches: 10. This CDR3 is 16 amino acids long. Germline V gene lookup returns CDR1 SGHRS and CDR2 YFSETQ. The CDR3 bases are TGCGCCAGCAGCCCAGACGGGACAGGGTCCCACAATGAGCAGTTCTTC. This translates into CASSPDGTGSHNEQFF. Using reference TRBV5-1 and TRBJ2-1 for the parts outside the CDR3, the full variable domain is KAGVTQTPRYLIKTRGQQVTLSCSPISGHRSVSWYQQTPGQGLQFLFEYFSETQRNKGNFPGRFSGRQFSNSRSEMNVSTLELGDSALYLCASSPDGTGSHNEQFFGPGTRLTVL.

Notes on this clonotype: A much larger clone differs by one base, so this may be a read error. For the CDR3, the DNA is TGTGCCAACAGTTACGGAGTCACCCGAGAGACCCAGTACTTC. It encodes CANSYGVTRETQYF. The chain has TRBV2 and TRBJ2-5; no firm D call. Germline values: CDR1 SNHLY, CDR2 FYNNEI. CDR3 length: 14 amino acids.

The sample holds many counts of this clonotype. V usage is TRBV28 and J usage is TRBJ1-4, with 8 positions matching TRBD1. CDR3 length equals 16 residues. Germline CDR1 is MDHEN and CDR2 is SYDVKM. Trimming at V came to 3 bases and at J to 3 bases, leaving 6 bases not matched to a gene. The CDR3, as DNA: TGTGCCAGCAGTTTCGGACAGGGACCGTCTAATGAAAAACTGTTTTTT. This codes for CASSFGQGPSNEKLFF.

This clonotype was recorded many times. The rearrangement joins TRBV12-3 or TRBV12-4 to TRBJ1-5; D gene unclear. The CDR3 spans 14 residues. V lost 8 bases to trimming and J lost 3 bases, with 14 bases between them. CDR3 sequence reads: CASGSRMDNQPQHF. The CDR3 nucleotides read TGTGCCAGCGGCTCCCGCATGGACAATCAGCCCCAGCATTTT.

Points on this clonotype: A much larger clone differs by one base, so this may be a read error. The chain couples TRBV28 to TRBJ1-2, with D unresolved. Deletions cut 6 bases from V and 4 bases from J, with 18 bases between. The length of the CDR3 is 15 residues. Germline CDR1 and CDR2: MDHEN and SYDVKM. DNA for the CDR3: TGTGCCAGCAGGGTTACAGCATACTCTAGCTATGGCTACACCTTC. Amino acid sequence: CASRVTAYSSYGYTF.

This clonotype showed up many times. The J gene is TRBJ2-1, the V gene TRBV6-6, with D uncertain. The CDR3 runs to 13 residues. Germline V lookup: CDR1 MNHNY, CDR2 SVGAGI (reference sequence). V was trimmed by 6 bases and J by 8 bases, leaving 14 bases between them. The CDR3 DNA reads as TGTGCCAGCAGCCAAGTCCGGTTGGATGAGCAGTTCTTC. Amino acids: CASSQVRLDEQFF.

This clonotype was seen repeatedly, ten times or more. V usage is TRBV19 and J usage is TRBJ2-5; D not resolved. The V gene's germline CDR1 is LNHDA and CDR2 SQIVND (reference sequence). Trimming removed 5 bases at V and 5 bases at J, with 12 bases between. This CDR3 comprises 13 residues. The CDR3 sequence: CASSGLVFETQYF. CDR3 in DNA: TGTGCCAGTAGTGGCCTAGTTTTCGAGACCCAGTACTTC.

This clonotype was recorded at least ten times. The genes are TRBV28 and TRBJ1-5; D unresolved. The CDR3 length is 12 residues. CDR1 and CDR2 from the germline V gene are MDHEN and SYDVKM. Trimming left V 6 bases short and J 3 bases short, with 6 bases between. The CDR3 bases are TGTGCCAGCAGAGCCGTCAATCAGCCCCAGCATTTT. Residues: CASRAVNQPQHF.

This clonotype appeared many times. This chain connects TRBV6-4 to TRBJ2-3; 8 bases are shared with TRBD2. Germline V gives CDR1 MRHNA, CDR2 SNTAGT. This CDR3 contains 17 residues. Trimming took 1 base from V and 5 from J; bases not matched to a gene: 11. The CDR3 reads CASSDFPGGGQGDTQYF. Written as DNA, the CDR3 is TGTGCCAGCAGTGACTTCCCCGGGGGGGGACAAGGAGATACGCAGTATTTT.

In its sample, this clonotype was seen many times. This chain connects TRBV15 to TRBJ2-2; D is undetermined. Trimming stripped 5 bases from V and 3 bases from J, with 1 base between. Germline assignment: CDR1 LNHNV and CDR2 YYDKDF (reference sequence). The CDR3 has 11 amino acids. This CDR3 reads CATSYTGELFF. The CDR3 nucleotides are TGTGCCACCAGCTACACCGGGGAGCTGTTTTTT. The variable domain in full, completed from reference TRBV15 and TRBJ2-2, reads DAMVIQNPRYQVTQFGKPVTLSCSQTLNHNVMYWYQQKSSQAPKLLFHYYDKDFNNEADTPDNFQSRRPNTSFCFLDIRSPGLGDTAMYLCATSYTGELFFGEGSRLTVL.

This clonotype was recorded many times. CDR3 DNA sequence: TGTGCCAGCAGGATCCCGGGACAGGGGGCGTATGGAAACACCATATATTTT. This codes for CASRIPGQGAYGNTIYF. The V gene is TRBV6-1, the J gene TRBJ1-3; TRBD1 agrees at 12 bases. CDR1 is MNHNS, CDR2 SASEGT, per germline. With 6 bases clipped from V and 3 bases from J, the junction kept 9 bases outside the gene matches. This CDR3 has 17 amino acids.

Worth noting for this clonotype: Sequence at one end of the junction differs from germline and may be a read error. The CDR3 loop is CVSSTDRGRGNIQYF. In DNA, the CDR3 is TGTGTCAGCAGTACGGACAGGGGGCGCGGAAACATTCAGTACTTC. J is TRBJ2-4 and V is TRBV6-1; TRBD1 aligns across 11 bases. CDR1 is MNHNS, CDR2 SASEGT, per germline. This CDR3 region has 15 residues.

This clonotype showed up many times. The V gene is TRBV12-3 or TRBV12-4, the J gene TRBJ2-1, with TRBD2 as a possible D gene (6 bases). V was trimmed by 3 bases and J by 0 bases, leaving 12 bases between them. This CDR3 comprises 16 residues. The CDR3 nucleotides are TGTGCCAGCAGTTTGTTGGCGGGGAGCTCCTACAATGAGCAGTTCTTC. Protein: CASSLLAGSSYNEQFF.

In its sample, this clonotype was seen many times. The chain recombines TRBV28 with TRBJ2-7; TRBD1 or TRBD2 may be the D gene (6 bases each). Trimming left V 5 bases short and J 4 bases short, with 18 bases between. The CDR3 has 15 residues. The germline V gene encodes CDR1 MDHEN and CDR2 SYDVKM. CDR3 residues: CASSPVRGADYEQYF. The CDR3 DNA reads TGTGCCAGCAGTCCCGTGAGGGGGGCCGATTACGAGCAGTACTTC.

The chain links TRBV11-2 to TRBJ2-5; no clear D. The CDR3 totals 13 residues. With 1 base removed from V and 4 bases from J, the gap between germline ends came to 7 bases. Per the germline V gene, CDR1 is SGHAT and CDR2 is FQNNGV. For the CDR3, the DNA is TGTGCCAGCAGCTTAGGGTTAATAGAGACCCAGTACTTC. Translating gives CASSLGLIETQYF.

This clonotype was counted many times. The rearrangement links TRBV7-9 to TRBJ1-2, with unresolved D. Per germline, CDR1 SEHNR and CDR2 FQNEAQ (reference sequence). Between the trimmed V and J ends, which lost 1 base and 4 bases, there was a span of 7 bases. The CDR3 loop spans 13 amino acids. The CDR3 is CASSLGRTYGYTF. DNA for the CDR3: TGTGCCAGCAGCTTAGGACGGACCTATGGCTACACCTTC.

The rearrangement links TRBV6-1 to TRBJ2-1; the match to TRBD2 covers 8 bases. Germline loops: CDR1 MNHNS, CDR2 SASEGT. CDR3 size: 14 residues. Germline trimming cut 11 bases from V and 0 bases from J; bases unmatched to any gene: 6. CDR3 region: CASGGGYSYNEQFF. CDR3 DNA sequence: TGTGCCTCGGGGGGGGGTTACTCCTACAATGAGCAGTTCTTC.

This clonotype came up many times. The chain combines TRBV28 with TRBJ2-7; TRBD1 matches 7 bases. The CDR3 has 12 amino acids. Germline V lookup: CDR1 MDHEN, CDR2 SYDVKM. V lost 8 bases, J lost 6 bases, and 7 bases stayed unmatched. DNA of the CDR3: TGTGCCAGCTGGCAGGGGGTACGCGAGCAGTACTTC. Amino acid sequence: CASWQGVREQYF. Complete variable domain (other parts from reference TRBV28 and TRBJ2-7): DVKVTQSSRYLVKRTGEKVFLECVQDMDHENMFWYRQDPGLGLRLIYFSYDVKMKEKGDIPEGYSVSREKKERFSLILESASTNQTSMYLCASWQGVREQYFGPGTRLTVT.

This clonotype was counted at least ten times. This chain joins TRBV29-1 and TRBJ2-2; no reliable D call. Trimming left V 4 bases short and J 6 bases short, with 9 bases between. CDR1 SQVTM and CDR2 ANQGSEA come from the germline V gene. The CDR3 contains 12 residues. CDR3 loop: CSVVPGPGELFF. The CDR3 DNA reads as TGCAGCGTTGTACCTGGGCCCGGGGAGCTGTTTTTT.

This clonotype was seen more than once but under ten times. J is TRBJ2-7 and V is TRBV3-1; D may be TRBD1 or TRBD2 (6 bases each). This CDR3 contains 14 residues. CDR1 is LGHDT and CDR2 is YNNKEL in the germline V gene (reference sequence). The germline V and J ends were trimmed by 2 bases and 4 bases, with 12 bases remaining between them. The CDR3 is CASSQPGGGYEQYF. In DNA, the CDR3 is TGTGCCAGCAGCCAACCAGGAGGGGGTTACGAGCAGTACTTC.

At least ten counts were recorded for this clonotype. This CDR3 is CASSLKFRGKQGLNTEAFF. CDR3 bases: TGTGCCAGCAGTTTAAAGTTCCGGGGGAAACAGGGCCTAAACACTGAAGCTTTCTTT. The chain employs TRBV12-3 or TRBV12-4 and TRBJ1-1, with TRBD1 as a possible D gene (6 bases). This CDR3 contains 19 residues. The V end was cut by 2 bases, the J end by 2 bases, with 24 bases between.